The 3 T cell receptor beta chains given below trace back to one sample, sequenced in a study. A single record per CDR3 protein comes from TCRdb applying MiXCR to the RT-PCR reads. The top ten clones hold roughly 3.6% of a sample with approximately 720,000 distinct CDR3 sequences, 12% to 15% of them seen once. Sequenced input: memory CD4+ T cells from blood. These receptors came from a female donor in good health, serving as a healthy control.

This clonotype was counted ten times or more. The chain employs TRBV4-3 and TRBJ1-6; D is ambiguous. Germline loops: CDR1 LGHNA, CDR2 YSLEER. This CDR3 comprises 14 residues. V was shortened by 0 bases and J by 7 bases, with 7 bases between the two germline ends. In DNA form, the CDR3 reads TGCGCCAGCAGCCAAGACGGGCTCAATTCACCCCTCCACTTT. Its translation is CASSQDGLNSPLHF.

This clonotype appeared a few times. As DNA, the CDR3 is TGTGCCACCAGTGATCGGGACAGGGGGACAGATACGCAGTATTTT. Translated, it gives CATSDRDRGTDTQYF. The rearrangement joins TRBV24-1 to TRBJ2-3, with TRBD1 matching over 11 bases. CDR3 length: 15 amino acids. The V segment lost 3 bases and the J segment 3 bases; nucleotides outside the gene matches: 1. CDR1 KGHDR and CDR2 SFDVKD come from the germline V gene.

This clonotype has ten or more counts. The chain is built from TRBV5-1 and TRBJ1-2; TRBD1 matches at 7 bases. Germline CDR1 reads SGHRS; CDR2 reads YFSETQ. V was clipped by 4 bases and J by 8 bases; unmatched bases: 11. The CDR3 is 14 amino acids. DNA for the CDR3: TGCGCCAGCAGCACAGGACAGGAGGATTTGGGCTACACCTTC. Protein: CASSTGQEDLGYTF.